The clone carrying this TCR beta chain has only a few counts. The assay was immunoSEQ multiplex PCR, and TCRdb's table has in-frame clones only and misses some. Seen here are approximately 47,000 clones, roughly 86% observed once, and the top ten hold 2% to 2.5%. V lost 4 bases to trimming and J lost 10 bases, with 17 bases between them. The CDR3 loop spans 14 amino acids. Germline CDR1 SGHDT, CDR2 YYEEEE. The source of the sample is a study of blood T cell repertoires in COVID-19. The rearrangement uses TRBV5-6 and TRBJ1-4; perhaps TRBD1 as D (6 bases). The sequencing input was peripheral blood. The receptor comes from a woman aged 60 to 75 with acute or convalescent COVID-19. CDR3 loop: CASSAPTGLGKLFF. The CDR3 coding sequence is TGTGCCAGCAGCGCCCCGACAGGCCTGGGAAAACTGTTTTTT.